These T cell receptor beta chains were read from a single sample in a study of molecular identifiers for immune sequencing clone quantification. TCRdb fed the PCR reads into MiXCR, producing one record per CDR3 protein. Of fewer than 350,000 distinct CDR3 sequences listed, roughly 23% were seen once; the top ten hold over 0.7%. Sequenced input: naive CD8+ T cells from blood, with Jurkat cell RNA spiked in. The receptors here all came from a human donor in good health. Some libraries in this study had Jurkat cell RNA spiked in. CDR3s include the opening cysteine and the closing phenylalanine or tryptophan.

TRBJ2-7,TRBV7-9,CASSYDGLYYEQYF
TRBJ1-1,TRBV19,CASSIGTSMNTEAFF
TRBJ2-1,TRBV19,CASSIASRGKGEQFF
TRBJ1-6,TRBV20-1,CSARGYETESPLHF
TRBJ2-3,TRBV7-8,CASSPGLAGGTDTQYF
TRBJ2-3,TRBV5-6,CASSFPTGVSTDTQYF
TRBJ2-3,TRBV14,CASSQEFRRGDTQYF
TRBJ2-5,TRBV4-1,CASSHELAVQAETQYF
TRBJ2-2,TRBV7-6,CASSFSSGGNTGELFF
TRBJ1-5,TRBV19,CASHIGNQPQHF
TRBJ1-3,TRBV14,CASSRPGLSSGNTIYF
TRBJ2-3,TRBV7-9,CASSGQGGPDTQYF
TRBJ1-5,TRBV28,CASGRTGGDQPQHF
TRBJ2-3,TRBV2,CASSGLAGGYTDTQYF
TRBJ2-7,TRBV5-6,CASSLGGLSREQYF
TRBJ1-5,TRBV6-2/TRBV6-3,CASVAREWTGKYSNQPQHF
TRBJ2-7,TRBV4-3,CASSQETGVGYEQYF
TRBJ1-5,TRBV4-1,CASSHWTGGGNQPQHF
TRBJ1-2,TRBV6-5,CASSFGQAGIHGYTF
TRBJ2-7,TRBV6-5,CASKRTDSSYEQYF
TRBJ2-7,TRBV4-1,CASSQEDRASYEQYF
TRBJ2-2,TRBV6-5,CASSYSRNTGELFF
TRBJ2-2,TRBV29-1,CSAGDRTSANTGELFF